The count of the clone carrying this TCR beta chain is one. One end of the junction varies from germline; a read error may be responsible. The second PCR ran about 6 to 12 cycles with a sample-barcoded 5' primer and J-beta primers. TCRdb reprocessed the 5' RACE reads via MiXCR and lists one record per CDR3 protein. Among around 1,100,000 distinct CDR3 sequences listed, roughly two fifths were seen once. The sample comes from a study of blood T cells in healthy people across ages. CDR1 is SGHTA and CDR2 is FQGNSA in the germline V gene. The CDR3 loop spans 14 amino acids. Sequencing was carried out using blood. The chain couples TRBV7-2 to TRBJ1-2; weak D call: TRBD1 (5 bases). The clonotype was recovered from a man aged 18 to 30 in good health. The CDR3 DNA reads as TGTGCCGGCAGCTTAGGAGGCCAGGGCTATGGCTACACCTTC. The encoded protein is CAGSLGGQGYGYTF. The complete variable domain, with remaining parts taken from reference TRBV7-2 and TRBJ1-2, reads GAGVSQSPSNKVTEKGKDVELRCDPISGHTALYWYRQSLGQGLEFLIYFQGNSAPDKSGLPSDRFSAERTGGSVSTLTIQRTQQEDSAVYLCAGSLGGQGYGYTFGSGTRLTVV.